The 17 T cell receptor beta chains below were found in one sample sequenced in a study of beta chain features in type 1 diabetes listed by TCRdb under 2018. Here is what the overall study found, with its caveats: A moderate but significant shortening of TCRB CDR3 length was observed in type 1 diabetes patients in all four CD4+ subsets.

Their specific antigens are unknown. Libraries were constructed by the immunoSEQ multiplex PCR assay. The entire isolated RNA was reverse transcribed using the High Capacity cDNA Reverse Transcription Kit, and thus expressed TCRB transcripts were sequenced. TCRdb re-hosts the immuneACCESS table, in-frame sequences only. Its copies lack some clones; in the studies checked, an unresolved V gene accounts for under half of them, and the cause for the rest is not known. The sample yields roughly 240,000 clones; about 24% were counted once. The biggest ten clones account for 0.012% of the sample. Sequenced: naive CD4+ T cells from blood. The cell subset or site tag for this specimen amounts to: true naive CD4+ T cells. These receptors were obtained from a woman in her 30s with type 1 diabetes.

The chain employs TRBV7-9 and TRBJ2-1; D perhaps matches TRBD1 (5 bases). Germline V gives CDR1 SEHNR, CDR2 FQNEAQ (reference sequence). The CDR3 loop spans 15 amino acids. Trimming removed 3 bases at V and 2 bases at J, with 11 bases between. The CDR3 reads CASSFDRAPYNEQFF. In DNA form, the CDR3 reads TGTGCCAGCAGCTTCGACAGAGCCCCCTACAATGAGCAGTTCTTC.

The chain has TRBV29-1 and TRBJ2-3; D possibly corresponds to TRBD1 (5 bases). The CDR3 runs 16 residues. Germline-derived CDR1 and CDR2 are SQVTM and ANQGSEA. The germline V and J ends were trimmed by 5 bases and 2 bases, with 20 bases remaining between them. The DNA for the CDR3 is TGCAGCGTTTCGACAGTTGCCGCTTCCTCCACAGATACGCAGTATTTT. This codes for CSVSTVAASSTDTQYF.

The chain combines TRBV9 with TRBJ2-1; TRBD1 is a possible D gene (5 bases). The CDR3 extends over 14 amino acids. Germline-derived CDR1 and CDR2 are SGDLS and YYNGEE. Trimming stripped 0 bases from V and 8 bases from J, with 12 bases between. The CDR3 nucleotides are TGTGCCAGCAGCGTAGGGCTAGGGGCAGATGAGCAGTTCTTC. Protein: CASSVGLGADEQFF.

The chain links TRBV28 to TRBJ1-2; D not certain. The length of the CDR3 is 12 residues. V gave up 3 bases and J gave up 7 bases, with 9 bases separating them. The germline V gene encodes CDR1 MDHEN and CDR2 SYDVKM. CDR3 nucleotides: TGTGCCAGCAGTTTCGGAGAATCTGGCTACACCTTC. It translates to CASSFGESGYTF.

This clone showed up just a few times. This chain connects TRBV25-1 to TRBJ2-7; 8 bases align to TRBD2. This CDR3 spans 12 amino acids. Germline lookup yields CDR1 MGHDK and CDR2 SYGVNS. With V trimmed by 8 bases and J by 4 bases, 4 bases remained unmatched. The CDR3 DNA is TGTGCCAGCCGGGAGGGGGAGTACGAGCAGTACTTC. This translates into CASREGEYEQYF.

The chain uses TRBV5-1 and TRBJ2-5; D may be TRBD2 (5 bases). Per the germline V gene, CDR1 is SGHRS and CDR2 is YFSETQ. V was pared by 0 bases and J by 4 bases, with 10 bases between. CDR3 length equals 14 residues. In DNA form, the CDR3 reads TGCGCCAGCAGCTTGGAAGACCGGGGAGAGACCCAGTACTTC. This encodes CASSLEDRGETQYF.

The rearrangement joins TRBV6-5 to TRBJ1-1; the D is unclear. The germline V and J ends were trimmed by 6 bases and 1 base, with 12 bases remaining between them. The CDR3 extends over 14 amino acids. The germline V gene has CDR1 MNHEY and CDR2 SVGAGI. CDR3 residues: CASRSNNRNTEAFF. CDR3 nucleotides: TGTGCCAGCAGAAGCAACAACAGGAACACTGAAGCTTTCTTT.

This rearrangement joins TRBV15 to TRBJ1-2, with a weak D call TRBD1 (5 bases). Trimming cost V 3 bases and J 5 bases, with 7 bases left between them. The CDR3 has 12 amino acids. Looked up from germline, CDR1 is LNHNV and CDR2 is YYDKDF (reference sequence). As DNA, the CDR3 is TGTGCCACCAGCAGGGCAGGGTATGGCTACACCTTC. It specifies CATSRAGYGYTF.

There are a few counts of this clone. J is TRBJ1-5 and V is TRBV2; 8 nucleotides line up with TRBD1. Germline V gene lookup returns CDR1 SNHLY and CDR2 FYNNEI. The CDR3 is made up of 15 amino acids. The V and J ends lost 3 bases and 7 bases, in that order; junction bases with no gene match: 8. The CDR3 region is CASSEVGQGGQPQHF. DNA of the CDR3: TGTGCCAGCAGTGAGGTCGGACAGGGCGGGCAGCCCCAGCATTTT.

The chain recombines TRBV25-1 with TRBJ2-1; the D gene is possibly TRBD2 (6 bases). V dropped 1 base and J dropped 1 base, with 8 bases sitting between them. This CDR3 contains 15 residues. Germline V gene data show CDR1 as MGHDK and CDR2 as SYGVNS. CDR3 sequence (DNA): TGTGCCAGCAGTGAATGGGCGGGGTCCTACAATGAGCAGTTCTTC. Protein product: CASSEWAGSYNEQFF.

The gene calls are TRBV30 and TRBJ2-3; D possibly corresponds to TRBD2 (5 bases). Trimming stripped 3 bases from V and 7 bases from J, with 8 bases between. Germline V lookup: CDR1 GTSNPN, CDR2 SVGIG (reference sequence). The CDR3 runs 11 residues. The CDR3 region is CAWRGVYTQYF. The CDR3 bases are TGTGCCTGGAGGGGAGTCTATACGCAGTATTTT.

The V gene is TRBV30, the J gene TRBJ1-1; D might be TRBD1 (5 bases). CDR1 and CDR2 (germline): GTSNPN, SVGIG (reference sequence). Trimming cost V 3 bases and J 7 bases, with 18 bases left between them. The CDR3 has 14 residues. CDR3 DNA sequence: TGTGCCTGGAGGGGAACGGGGGAGGGTAGTGAAGCTTTCTTT. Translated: CAWRGTGEGSEAFF.

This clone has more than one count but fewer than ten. The CDR3 DNA is TGTGCCTGCACTAGGACGTTTGCGGAGACCCAGTACTTC. It translates to CACTRTFAETQYF. The chain links TRBV30 to TRBJ2-5; maybe TRBD2 (5 bases). Germline V gene sequence: CDR1 GTSNPN, CDR2 SVGIG (reference sequence). The V and J ends lost 6 bases and 5 bases respectively, with 16 bases between them. CDR3 length: 13 residues.

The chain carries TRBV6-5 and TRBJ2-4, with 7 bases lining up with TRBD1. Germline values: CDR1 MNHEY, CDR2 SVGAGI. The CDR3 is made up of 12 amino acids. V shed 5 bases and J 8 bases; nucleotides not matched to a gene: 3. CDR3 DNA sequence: TGTGCCAGCAGTCGACAGGGAGACATTCAGTACTTC. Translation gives CASSRQGDIQYF.

CDR3 nucleotides: TGTGCCAGCAGCCAGATCTATGGCTACACCTTC. Translated: CASSQIYGYTF. The rearrangement uses TRBV7-9 and TRBJ1-2, with unresolved D. Germline CDR1 reads SEHNR; CDR2 reads FQNEAQ (reference sequence). CDR3 size: 11 residues. V lost 5 bases, J lost 4 bases, and 5 bases lay in between.

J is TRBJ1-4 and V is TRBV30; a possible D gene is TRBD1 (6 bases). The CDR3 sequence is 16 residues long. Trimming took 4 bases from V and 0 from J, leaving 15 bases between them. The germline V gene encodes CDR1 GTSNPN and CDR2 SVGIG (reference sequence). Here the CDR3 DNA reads TGTGCCTGGACCACAGGGCTATTTGCAACTAATGAAAAACTGTTTTTT. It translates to CAWTTGLFATNEKLFF.

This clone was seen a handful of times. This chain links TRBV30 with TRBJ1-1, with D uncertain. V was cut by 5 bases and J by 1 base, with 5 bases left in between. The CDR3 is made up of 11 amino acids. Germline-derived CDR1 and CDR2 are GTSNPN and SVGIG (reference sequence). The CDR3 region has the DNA TGTGCCTGGGACACGAACACTGAAGCTTTCTTT. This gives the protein CAWDTNTEAFF.